This T cell receptor beta chain was sequenced for a study of Ad26.COV2.S vaccination and SARS-CoV-2 variants. Study as a whole: As a participant in COV1001, the donor was in the Ad26.COV2.S trial arm.

TCRdb keeps only in-frame clones here, not all; method: immunoSEQ multiplex PCR. The sample includes more than 300,000 clones, around four fifths of them seen just once. The V end lost 0 bases, the J end lost 3 bases, and 6 bases lay between the germline ends. This CDR3 region has 13 residues. Germline values: CDR1 SGDLS, CDR2 YYNGEE. Treatment noted: about 20 received Ad26.COV2.S at low or high dose, single or two shots; about 5 received placebo; per-sample allocation not given. Sampling was performed 63 days after the first vaccine or placebo injection. The chain joins TRBV9 to TRBJ1-1; unclear D gene. This TCR came from a person between 18 and 59 years old who received the Ad26.COV2.S COVID-19 vaccine or a placebo. Source: peripheral blood, taken in a trial of Ad26.COV2.S vaccine versus placebo. As DNA, the CDR3 is TGTGCCAGCAGCGTAGGTCGACACACTGAAGCTTTCTTT. Its protein product is CASSVGRHTEAFF.